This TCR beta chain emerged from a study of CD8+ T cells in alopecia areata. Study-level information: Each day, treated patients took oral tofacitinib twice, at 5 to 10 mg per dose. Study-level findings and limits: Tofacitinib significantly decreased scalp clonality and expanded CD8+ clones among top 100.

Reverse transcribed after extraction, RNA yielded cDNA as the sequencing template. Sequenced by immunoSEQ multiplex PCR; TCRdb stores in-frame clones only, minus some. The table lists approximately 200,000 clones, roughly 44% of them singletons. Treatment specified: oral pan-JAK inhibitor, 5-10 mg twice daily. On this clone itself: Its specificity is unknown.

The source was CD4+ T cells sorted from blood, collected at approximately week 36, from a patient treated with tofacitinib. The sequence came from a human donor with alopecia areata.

The CDR3 loop reads CAWSTQDRQPQHF. The CDR3 DNA is TGTGCCTGGAGTACCCAGGACCGGCAGCCCCAGCATTTT. The rearrangement links TRBV30 to TRBJ1-5; no definite D call. The CDR3 loop spans 13 amino acids. Germline V CDR1 and CDR2: GTSNPN, SVGIG (reference sequence). With 2 bases removed from V and 7 bases from J, the gap between germline ends came to 12 bases.